The TCR beta chain under discussion was sequenced for a study of long-term antiretroviral therapy in people with HIV. With survey level as its setting, the immunoSEQ assay was v3.0. Assay: immunoSEQ multiplex PCR; the TCRdb copy retains only in-frame clones and omits some. The data hold tens of thousands of clones, with around nine tenths observed a single time. V shed 3 bases and J shed 4 bases, with 12 bases lying between them. Germline CDR1 reads ENHRY; CDR2 reads SYGVKD. This CDR3 contains 14 residues. This chain joins TRBV10-3 and TRBJ1-2, with unresolved D. This specimen was unsorted PBMCs, taken 0.1 years before starting antiretroviral therapy. The source of this sequence is a woman aged 45-65 years with HIV. Here the CDR3 DNA reads TGTGCCATCAGTGAAGTCTTGACTTCCTATGGCTACACCTTC. The encoded protein is CAISEVLTSYGYTF.